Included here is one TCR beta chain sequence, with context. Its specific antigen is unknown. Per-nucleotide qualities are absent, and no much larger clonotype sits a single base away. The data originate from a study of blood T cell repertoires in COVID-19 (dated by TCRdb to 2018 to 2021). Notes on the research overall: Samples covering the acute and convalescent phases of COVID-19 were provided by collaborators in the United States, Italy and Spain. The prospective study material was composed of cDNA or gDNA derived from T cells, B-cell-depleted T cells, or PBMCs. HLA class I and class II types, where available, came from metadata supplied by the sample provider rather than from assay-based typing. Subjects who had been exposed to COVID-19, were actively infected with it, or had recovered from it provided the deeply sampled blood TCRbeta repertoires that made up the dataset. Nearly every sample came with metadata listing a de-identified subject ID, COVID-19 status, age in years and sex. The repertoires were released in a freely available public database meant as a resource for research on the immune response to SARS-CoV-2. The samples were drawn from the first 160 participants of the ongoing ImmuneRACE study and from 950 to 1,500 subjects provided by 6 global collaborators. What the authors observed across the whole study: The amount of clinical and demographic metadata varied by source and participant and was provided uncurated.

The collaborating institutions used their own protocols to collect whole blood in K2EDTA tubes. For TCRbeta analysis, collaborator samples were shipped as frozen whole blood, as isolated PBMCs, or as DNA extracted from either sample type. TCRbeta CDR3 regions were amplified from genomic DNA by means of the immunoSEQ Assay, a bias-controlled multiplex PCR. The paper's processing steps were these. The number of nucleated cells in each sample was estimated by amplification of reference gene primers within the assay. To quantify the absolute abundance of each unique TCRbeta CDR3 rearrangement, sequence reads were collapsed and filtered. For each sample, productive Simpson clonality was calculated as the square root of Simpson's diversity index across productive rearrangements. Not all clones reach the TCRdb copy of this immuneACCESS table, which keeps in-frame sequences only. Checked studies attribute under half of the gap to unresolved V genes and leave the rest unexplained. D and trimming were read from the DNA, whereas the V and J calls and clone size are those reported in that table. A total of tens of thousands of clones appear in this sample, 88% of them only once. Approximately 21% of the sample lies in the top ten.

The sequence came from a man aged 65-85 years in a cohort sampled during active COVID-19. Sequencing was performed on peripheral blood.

In nucleotide form, the sequence is TGCAGTGCTAGAGGCGGTTCCCGATTGATGGTC. It specifies CSARGGSRLMV. Recombination connected TRBV20-1 to TRBJ2-7; the D segment cannot be called with confidence. Per the germline V gene (reference sequence), DFQATT is the CDR1 and SNEGSKA is the CDR2. The CDR3 starts with the cysteine, ends with the valine, and has 11 residues. Of all the DNA, just the CDR3 is kept, 33 bases in frame from base 1.